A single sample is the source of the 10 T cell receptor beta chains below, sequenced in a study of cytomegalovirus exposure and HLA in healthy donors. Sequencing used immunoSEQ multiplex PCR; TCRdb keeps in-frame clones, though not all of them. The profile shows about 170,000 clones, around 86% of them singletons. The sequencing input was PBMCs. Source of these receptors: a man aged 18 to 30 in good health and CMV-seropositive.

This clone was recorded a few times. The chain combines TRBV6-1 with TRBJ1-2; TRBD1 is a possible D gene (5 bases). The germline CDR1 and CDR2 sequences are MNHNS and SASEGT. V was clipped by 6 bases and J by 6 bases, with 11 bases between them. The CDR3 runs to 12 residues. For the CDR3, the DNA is TGTGCCAGCAGGGGGGGGATGGATGGCTACACCTTC. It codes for CASRGGMDGYTF.

CDR3 sequence reads: CASSGARDTGTYGYTF. For the CDR3, the DNA is TGTGCCAGCAGTGGCGCCCGTGATACAGGGACCTATGGCTACACCTTC. This chain links TRBV25-1 with TRBJ1-2, with a weak D call TRBD1 (6 bases). Germline CDR1 is MGHDK and CDR2 is SYGVNS. The V and J ends lost 4 bases and 4 bases respectively, with 19 bases between them. The CDR3 has 16 amino acids.

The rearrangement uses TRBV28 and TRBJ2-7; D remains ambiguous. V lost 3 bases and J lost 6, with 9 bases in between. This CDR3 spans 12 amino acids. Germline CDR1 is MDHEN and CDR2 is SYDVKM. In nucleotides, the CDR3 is TGTGCCAGCAGTTTCGAAGCAAGCGAGCAGTACTTC. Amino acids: CASSFEASEQYF.

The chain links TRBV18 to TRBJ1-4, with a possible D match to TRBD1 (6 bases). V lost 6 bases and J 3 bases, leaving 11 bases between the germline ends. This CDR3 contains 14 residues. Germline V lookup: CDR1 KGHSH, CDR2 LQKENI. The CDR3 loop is CASSERGSNEKLFF. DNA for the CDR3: TGTGCCAGCTCGGAGAGGGGGTCTAATGAAAAACTGTTTTTT.

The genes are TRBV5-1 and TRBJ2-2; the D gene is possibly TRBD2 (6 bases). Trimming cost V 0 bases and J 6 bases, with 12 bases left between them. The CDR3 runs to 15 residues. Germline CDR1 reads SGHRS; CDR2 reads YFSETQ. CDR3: CASSLASVAAGELFF. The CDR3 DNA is TGCGCCAGCAGCTTGGCCTCGGTAGCGGCCGGGGAGCTGTTTTTT.

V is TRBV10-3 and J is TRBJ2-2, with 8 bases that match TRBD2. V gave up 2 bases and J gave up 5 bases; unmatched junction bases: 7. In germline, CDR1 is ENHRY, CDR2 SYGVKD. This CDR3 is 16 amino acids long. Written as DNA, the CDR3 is TGTGCCATCAGTGAGCCACCGGGACTAGTAACCGGGGAGCTGTTTTTT. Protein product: CAISEPPGLVTGELFF.

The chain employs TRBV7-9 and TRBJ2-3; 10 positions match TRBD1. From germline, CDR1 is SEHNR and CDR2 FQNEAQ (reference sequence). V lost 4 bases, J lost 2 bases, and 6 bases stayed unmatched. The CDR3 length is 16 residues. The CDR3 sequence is CASSSGGQGHTDTQYF. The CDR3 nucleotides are TGTGCCAGCAGCTCCGGGGGACAGGGGCACACAGATACGCAGTATTTT.

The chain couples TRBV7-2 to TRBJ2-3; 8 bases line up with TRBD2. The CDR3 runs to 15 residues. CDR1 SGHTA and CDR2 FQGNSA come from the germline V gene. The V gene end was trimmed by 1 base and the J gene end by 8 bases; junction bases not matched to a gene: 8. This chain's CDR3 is CASSLDGGAWGTQYF. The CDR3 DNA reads TGTGCCAGCAGCTTAGACGGGGGGGCCTGGGGTACGCAGTATTTT.

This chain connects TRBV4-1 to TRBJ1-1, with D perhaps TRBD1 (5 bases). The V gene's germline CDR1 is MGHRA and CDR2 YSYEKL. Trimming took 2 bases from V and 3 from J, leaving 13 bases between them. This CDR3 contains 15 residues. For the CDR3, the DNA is TGCGCCAGCAGCCAACACCCGGGGGGTTACACTGAAGCTTTCTTT. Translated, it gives CASSQHPGGYTEAFF.

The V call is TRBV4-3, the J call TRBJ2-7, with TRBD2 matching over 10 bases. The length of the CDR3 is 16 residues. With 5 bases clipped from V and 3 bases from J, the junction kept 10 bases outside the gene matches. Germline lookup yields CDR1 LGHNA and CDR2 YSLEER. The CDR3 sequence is CASSTRRTSGIYEQYF. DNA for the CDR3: TGCGCCAGCAGCACGCGGCGGACTAGCGGTATCTACGAGCAGTACTTC.